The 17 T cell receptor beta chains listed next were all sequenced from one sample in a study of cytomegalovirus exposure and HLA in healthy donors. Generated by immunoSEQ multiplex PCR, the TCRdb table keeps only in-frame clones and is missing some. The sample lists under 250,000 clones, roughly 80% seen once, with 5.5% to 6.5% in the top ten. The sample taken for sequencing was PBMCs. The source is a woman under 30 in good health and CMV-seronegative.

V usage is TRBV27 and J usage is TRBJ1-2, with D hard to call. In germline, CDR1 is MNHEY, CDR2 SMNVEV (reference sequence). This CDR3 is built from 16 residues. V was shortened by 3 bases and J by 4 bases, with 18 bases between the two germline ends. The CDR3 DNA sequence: TGTGCCAGCAGTTTTCAGCCCCCGGGTAGGGTCTATGGCTACACCTTC. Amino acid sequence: CASSFQPPGRVYGYTF.

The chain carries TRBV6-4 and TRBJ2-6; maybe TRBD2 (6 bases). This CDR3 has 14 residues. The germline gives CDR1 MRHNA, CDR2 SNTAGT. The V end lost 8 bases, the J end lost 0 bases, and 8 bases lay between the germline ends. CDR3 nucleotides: TGTGCCAGCGCGGGGAACTCTGGGGCCAACGTCCTGACTTTC. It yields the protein CASAGNSGANVLTF.

CDR3 bases: TGCGCCAGCAGCCAAGATCGGATCAGGGTTGAAAAGACCCAGTACTTC. Translation gives CASSQDRIRVEKTQYF. The rearrangement uses TRBV4-1 and TRBJ2-5; D perhaps matches TRBD1 (5 bases). The CDR3 has 16 amino acids. Deletions cut 0 bases from V and 6 bases from J, with 17 bases between. Germline CDR1 is MGHRA and CDR2 is YSYEKL.

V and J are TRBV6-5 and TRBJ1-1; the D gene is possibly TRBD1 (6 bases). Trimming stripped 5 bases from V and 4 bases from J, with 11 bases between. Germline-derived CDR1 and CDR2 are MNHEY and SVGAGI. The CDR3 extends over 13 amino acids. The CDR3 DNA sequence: TGTGCCAGCAGTAACAGGGCTGGCACTGAAGCTTTCTTT. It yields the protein CASSNRAGTEAFF.

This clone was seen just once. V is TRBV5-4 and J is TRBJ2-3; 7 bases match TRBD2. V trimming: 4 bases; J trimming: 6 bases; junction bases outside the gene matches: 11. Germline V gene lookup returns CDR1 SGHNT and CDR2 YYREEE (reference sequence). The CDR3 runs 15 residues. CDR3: CASSPPGGRADTQYF. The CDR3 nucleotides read TGTGCCAGCAGCCCCCCTGGGGGGAGGGCGGATACGCAGTATTTT.

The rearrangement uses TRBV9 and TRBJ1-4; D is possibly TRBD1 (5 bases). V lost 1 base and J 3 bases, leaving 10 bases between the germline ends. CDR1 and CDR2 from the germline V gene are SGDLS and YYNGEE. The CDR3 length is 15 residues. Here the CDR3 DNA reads TGTGCCAGCAGCGTAAGAACAGGAGCTAATGAAAAACTGTTTTTT. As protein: CASSVRTGANEKLFF.

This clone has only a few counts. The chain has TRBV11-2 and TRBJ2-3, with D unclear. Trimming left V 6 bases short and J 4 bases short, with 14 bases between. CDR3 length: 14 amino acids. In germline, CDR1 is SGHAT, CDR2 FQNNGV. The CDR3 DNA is TGTGCCAGCAGAGTCCCCGGCGGCGCAGATACGCAGTATTTT. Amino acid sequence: CASRVPGGADTQYF. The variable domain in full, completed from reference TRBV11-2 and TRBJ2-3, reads EAGVAQSPRYKIIEKRQSVAFWCNPISGHATLYWYQQILGQGPKLLIQFQNNGVVDDSQLPKDRFSAERLKGVDSTLKIQPAKLEDSAVYLCASRVPGGADTQYFGPGTRLTVL.

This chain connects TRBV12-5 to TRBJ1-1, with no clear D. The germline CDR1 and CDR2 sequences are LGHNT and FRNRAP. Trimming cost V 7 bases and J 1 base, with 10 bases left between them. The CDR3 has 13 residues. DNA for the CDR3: TGTGCTAGTGCCCGACATTGGAACACTGAAGCTTTCTTT. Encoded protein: CASARHWNTEAFF. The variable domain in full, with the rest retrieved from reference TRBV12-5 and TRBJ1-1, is DARVTQTPRHKVTEMGQEVTMRCQPILGHNTVFWYRQTMMQGLELLAYFRNRAPLDDSGMPKDRFSAEMPDATLATLKIQPSEPRDSAVYFCASARHWNTEAFFGQGTRLTVV.

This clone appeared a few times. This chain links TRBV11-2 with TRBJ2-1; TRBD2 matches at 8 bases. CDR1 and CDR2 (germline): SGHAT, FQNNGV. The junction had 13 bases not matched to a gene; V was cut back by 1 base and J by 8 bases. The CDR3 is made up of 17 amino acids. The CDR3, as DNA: TGTGCCAGCAGCTTAGTCCCGACTAGCGCGCTACGGGATGAGCAGTTCTTC. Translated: CASSLVPTSALRDEQFF. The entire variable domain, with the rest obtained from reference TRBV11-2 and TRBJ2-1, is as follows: EAGVAQSPRYKIIEKRQSVAFWCNPISGHATLYWYQQILGQGPKLLIQFQNNGVVDDSQLPKDRFSAERLKGVDSTLKIQPAKLEDSAVYLCASSLVPTSALRDEQFFGPGTRLTVL.

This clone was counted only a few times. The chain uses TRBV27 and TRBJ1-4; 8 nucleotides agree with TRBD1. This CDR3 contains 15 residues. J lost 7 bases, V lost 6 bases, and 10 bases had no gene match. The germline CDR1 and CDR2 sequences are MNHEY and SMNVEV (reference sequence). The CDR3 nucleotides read TGTGCCAGCAGACGCCGGACAGGGAGGAGTGAAAAACTGTTTTTT. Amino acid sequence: CASRRRTGRSEKLFF.

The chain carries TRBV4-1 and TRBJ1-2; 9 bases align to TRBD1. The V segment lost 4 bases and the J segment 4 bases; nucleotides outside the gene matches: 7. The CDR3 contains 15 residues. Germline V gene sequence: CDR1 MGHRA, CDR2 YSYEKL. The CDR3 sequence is CASSPPGQGRYGYTF. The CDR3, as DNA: TGCGCCAGCAGCCCGCCGGGACAGGGACGCTATGGCTACACCTTC.

The CDR3 here is CASSQVGQTNTEAFF. CDR3 DNA sequence: TGTGCCAGCAGCCAAGTGGGACAGACGAACACTGAAGCTTTCTTT. The genes are TRBV14 and TRBJ1-1, with TRBD1 matching over 7 bases. This CDR3 has 15 residues. CDR1 is SGHDN, CDR2 FVKESK, per germline. V trimming: 1 base; J trimming: 1 base; junction bases outside the gene matches: 3.

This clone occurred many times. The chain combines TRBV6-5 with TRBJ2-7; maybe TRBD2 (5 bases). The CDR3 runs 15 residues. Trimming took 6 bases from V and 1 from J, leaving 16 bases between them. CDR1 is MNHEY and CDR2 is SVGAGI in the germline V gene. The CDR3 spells CASSLTPTGSYEQYF. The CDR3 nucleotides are TGTGCCAGCAGCCTCACTCCGACGGGGTCCTACGAGCAGTACTTC.

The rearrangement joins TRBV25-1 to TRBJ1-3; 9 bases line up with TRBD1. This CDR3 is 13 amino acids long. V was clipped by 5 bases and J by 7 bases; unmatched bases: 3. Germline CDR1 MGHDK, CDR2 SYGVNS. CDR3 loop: CASSLGQGNTIYF. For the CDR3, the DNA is TGTGCCAGCAGTTTGGGACAGGGCAACACCATATATTTT.

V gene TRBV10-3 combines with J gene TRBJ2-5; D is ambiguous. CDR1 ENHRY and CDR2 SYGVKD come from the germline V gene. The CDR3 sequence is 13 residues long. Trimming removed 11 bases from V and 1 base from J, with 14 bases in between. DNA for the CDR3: TGTGCCTCTCGCGGATTCATCCAAGAGACCCAGTACTTC. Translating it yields CASRGFIQETQYF.

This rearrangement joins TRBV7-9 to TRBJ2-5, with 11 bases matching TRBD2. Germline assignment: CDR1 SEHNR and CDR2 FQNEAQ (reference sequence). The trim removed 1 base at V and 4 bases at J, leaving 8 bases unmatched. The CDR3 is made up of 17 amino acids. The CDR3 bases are TGTGCCAGCAGCTTAGGGGCTAGCGGGAGGCGGGGAGAGACCCAGTACTTC. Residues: CASSLGASGRRGETQYF.

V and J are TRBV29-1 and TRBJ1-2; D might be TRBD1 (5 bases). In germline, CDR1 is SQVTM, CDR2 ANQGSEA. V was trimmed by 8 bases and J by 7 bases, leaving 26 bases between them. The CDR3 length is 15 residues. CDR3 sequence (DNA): TGCAGCTCATCCTCCCCCGGGGGAGACCGCGGTGGCTACACCTTC. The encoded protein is CSSSSPGGDRGGYTF. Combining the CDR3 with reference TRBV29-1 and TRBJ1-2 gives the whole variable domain SAVISQKPSRDICQRGTSLTIQCQVDSQVTMMFWYRQQPGQSLTLIATANQGSEATYESGFVIDKFPISRPNLTFSTLTVSNMSPEDSSIYLCSSSSPGGDRGGYTFGSGTRLTVV.